The 13 T cell receptor beta chains given below trace back to one sample, sequenced in a study of blood T cells in healthy people across ages. Through a sample-barcoded 5' primer and a J-beta primer mix, a second PCR was run for about 6 to 12 cycles. TCRdb used MiXCR to reprocess the 5' RACE reads, holding one entry per CDR3 protein. The data hold some 920,000 distinct CDR3 sequences, with about 51% observed a single time. The sample taken for sequencing was blood. Receptors originate from a woman aged 60-70 years in good health.

This chain links TRBV27 with TRBJ2-1; 7 bases agree with TRBD2. Looked up from germline, CDR1 is MNHEY and CDR2 is SMNVEV (reference sequence). This CDR3 is 14 amino acids long. V shed 8 bases and J 7 bases; nucleotides not matched to a gene: 11. CDR3 coding DNA: TGTGCCAGCCGTTGGAGGGAGGGCCATAATGAGCAGTTCTTC. Residues: CASRWREGHNEQFF.

The chain uses TRBV9 and TRBJ2-5; D is possibly TRBD2 (5 bases). This CDR3 is built from 15 residues. V shed 2 bases and J shed 2 bases, with 13 bases lying between them. Germline loops: CDR1 SGDLS, CDR2 YYNGEE. CDR3 bases: TGTGCCAGCAGCGTCCAAATAGGAGGTCAAGAGACCCAGTACTTC. Protein product: CASSVQIGGQETQYF.

This chain connects TRBV28 to TRBJ2-1, with a tentative D call TRBD1 (5 bases). The V end was cut by 5 bases, the J end by 4 bases, with 15 bases between. CDR1 MDHEN and CDR2 SYDVKM come from the germline V gene. This CDR3 is 15 amino acids long. CDR3: CASSLRQTFYNEQFF. Here the CDR3 DNA reads TGTGCCAGCAGTCTACGACAGACTTTTTACAATGAGCAGTTCTTC. The whole variable domain, remainder taken from reference TRBV28 and TRBJ2-1, is DVKVTQSSRYLVKRTGEKVFLECVQDMDHENMFWYRQDPGLGLRLIYFSYDVKMKEKGDIPEGYSVSREKKERFSLILESASTNQTSMYLCASSLRQTFYNEQFFGPGTRLTVL.

This CDR3 reads CASSPGGAWEETQYF. DNA for the CDR3: TGTGCCAGCAGTCCCGGGGGCGCCTGGGAAGAGACCCAGTACTTC. This rearrangement joins TRBV6-2 or TRBV6-3 to TRBJ2-5, with D possibly called TRBD1 or TRBD2 (6 bases each). Trimming took 5 bases from V and 3 from J, leaving 16 bases between them. Germline loops: CDR1 MNHEY, CDR2 SVGEGT. This CDR3 is 15 amino acids long.

The count of this clonotype is one. This rearrangement joins TRBV20-1 to TRBJ1-5, with D possibly TRBD1 on 6 matching bases. The CDR3 consists of 15 residues. Germline V gives CDR1 DFQATT, CDR2 SNEGSKA (reference sequence). The V end lost 3 bases, the J end lost 4 bases, and 16 bases lay between the germline ends. The CDR3 sequence: CSARGRRGGNQPQHF. The CDR3 nucleotides read TGCAGTGCTAGGGGTAGGAGGGGGGGGAATCAGCCCCAGCATTTT.

V and J are TRBV20-1 and TRBJ2-3; a possible D gene is TRBD2 (6 bases). Germline V lookup: CDR1 DFQATT, CDR2 SNEGSKA (reference sequence). The CDR3 is 14 residues long. Trimming took off 5 bases at V and 2 bases at J, with 14 bases between the two ends. CDR3 coding DNA: TGCAGTGCTTGGGACTGGGTAAACACAGATACGCAGTATTTT. Translating gives CSAWDWVNTDTQYF.

In this sample, this clonotype turned up many times. The chain couples TRBV29-1 to TRBJ1-4; TRBD1 matches 10 bases. CDR1 SQVTM and CDR2 ANQGSEA come from the germline V gene. Trimming at V came to 7 bases and at J to 8 bases, leaving 7 bases not matched to a gene. The CDR3 loop spans 13 amino acids. CDR3 coding DNA: TGCAGCGCCGGGACAGGGGCAGGGGAAAAACTGTTTTTT. It codes for CSAGTGAGEKLFF.

This clonotype was detected only a few times. V and J are TRBV7-9 and TRBJ2-5; 14 nucleotides agree with TRBD2. The end of the DNA is better explained by TRBJ2-7, so the J call may be wrong. Germline-derived CDR1 and CDR2 are SEHNR and FQNEAQ (reference sequence). CDR3 size: 15 residues. CDR3 sequence: CASSLVTSGRDEQYF. Here the CDR3 DNA reads TGTGCCAGCAGCTTAGTGACTAGCGGGAGGGACGAGCAGTACTTC.

The count of this clonotype is one. Sequence at one end of the junction differs from germline and may be a read error. The chain couples TRBV29-1 to TRBJ2-1, with TRBD2 identical over 9 bases. Germline loops: CDR1 SQVTM, CDR2 ANQGSEA. The CDR3 loop spans 15 amino acids. CDR3 sequence: CSVVLAGISYNKQFF. The CDR3 DNA reads TGCAGCGTTGTACTAGCGGGTATCTCCTACAATAAGCAGTTCTTC.

The V call is TRBV24-1, the J call TRBJ2-5; possible D gene TRBD2, 6 bases. The V gene's germline CDR1 is KGHDR and CDR2 SFDVKD. This CDR3 is 14 amino acids long. V dropped 1 base and J dropped 4 bases, with 9 bases sitting between them. CDR3 nucleotides: TGTGCCACCAGTGATTTAGTTAGCGGAGAGACCCAGTACTTC. Encoded protein: CATSDLVSGETQYF.

The V and J genes are TRBV20-1 and TRBJ1-5, with a weak D call TRBD1 (6 bases). Trimming left V 5 bases short and J 3 bases short, with 11 bases between. This CDR3 is built from 13 residues. Per the germline V gene, CDR1 is DFQATT and CDR2 is SNEGSKA (reference sequence). The CDR3 bases are TGCAGTGCTGTTACAGGGAACAATCAGCCCCAGCATTTT. Residues: CSAVTGNNQPQHF.

The V call is TRBV2, the J call TRBJ2-5; TRBD1 might be the D (6 bases). Trimming cost V 6 bases and J 5 bases, with 16 bases left between them. In germline, CDR1 is SNHLY, CDR2 FYNNEI. The CDR3 runs 14 residues. CDR3 amino acids: CASSVTGPGETQYF. For the CDR3, the DNA is TGTGCCAGCAGCGTGACAGGACCTGGGGAGACCCAGTACTTC.

This clonotype appeared once. V and J are TRBV7-9 and TRBJ2-1; 10 bases agree with TRBD2. The V and J ends lost 2 bases and 7 bases, in that order; junction bases with no gene match: 11. This CDR3 spans 17 amino acids. The germline V gene has CDR1 SEHNR and CDR2 FQNEAQ (reference sequence). CDR3 DNA: TGTGCCAGCAGCTTAAGGGCCCGAGAACTAGCGGGGAATGAGCAGTTCTTC. Translation gives CASSLRARELAGNEQFF.